The 9 T cell receptor beta chains listed next were all sequenced from one sample in a study of T cells in Graves' hyperthyroidism and ophthalmopathy. There were TCR beta CDR3 regions amplified from RNA transcripts. The study used the HTBI primer set for a first-round RT-PCR of the TCR CDR3. TCRdb recomputed calls from the multiplex PCR reads with MiXCR, one row per CDR3 protein. The table shows approximately 600,000 distinct CDR3 sequences, with roughly 14% occurring only once. Sequenced sample: blood. The source of these receptors is a woman in her forties with Graves' ophthalmopathy.

This clonotype was counted at least ten times. This sequence joins TRBV20-1 and TRBJ2-7; TRBD2 aligns across 9 bases. This CDR3 contains 13 residues. Losses at the gene ends were 4 bases for V and 3 bases for J; bases not matched to a gene: 4. Germline CDR1 reads DFQATT; CDR2 reads SNEGSKA (reference sequence). CDR3 residues: CSAKLAGDYEQYF. CDR3 DNA sequence: TGCAGTGCTAAACTAGCGGGTGACTACGAGCAGTACTTC.

There are many counts of this clonotype. The chain carries TRBV30 and TRBJ2-7, with D hard to call. CDR1 and CDR2 from the germline V gene are GTSNPN and SVGIG (reference sequence). The CDR3 spans 12 residues. V was shortened by 2 bases and J by 13 bases, with 18 bases between the two germline ends. CDR3: CAWSPSTLNFYF. Written as DNA, the CDR3 is TGTGCCTGGAGTCCTTCGACATTGAACTTTTACTTC.

The table lists this clonotype with many counts. CDR3 residues: CASSLEGLRGYTF. DNA for the CDR3: TGTGCCAGCAGCTTAGAAGGCCTGAGGGGCTACACCTTC. This chain joins TRBV7-8 and TRBJ1-2; D is unclear. V was shortened by 1 base and J by 8 bases, with 11 bases between the two germline ends. Germline V gives CDR1 SGHVS, CDR2 FQNEAQ. The CDR3 extends over 13 amino acids.

This clonotype has more than one count but fewer than ten. V usage is TRBV18 and J usage is TRBJ2-7; TRBD1 aligns across 9 bases. The CDR3 is made up of 16 amino acids. The germline gives CDR1 KGHSH, CDR2 LQKENI. The V gene end was trimmed by 0 bases and the J gene end by 3 bases; junction bases not matched to a gene: 6. In nucleotides, the CDR3 is TGTGCCAGCTCACCACCAGGGACAGGGCAGATCTACGAGCAGTACTTC. Translated: CASSPPGTGQIYEQYF.

The V and J genes are TRBV20-1 and TRBJ1-2; TRBD1 matches at 10 bases. J lost 2 bases, V lost 2 bases, and 8 bases had no gene match. Germline CDR1 and CDR2: DFQATT and SNEGSKA (reference sequence). This CDR3 has 16 amino acids. The CDR3 DNA follows: TGCAGTGCTAGAAACCGGGACAGGGGCCAGAACTATGGCTACACCTTC. Its translation: CSARNRDRGQNYGYTF.

This clonotype occurred many times. The rearrangement links TRBV11-3 to TRBJ2-4, with D unresolved. Germline CDR1 SGHNT, CDR2 YENEEA. Between the trimmed V and J ends, which lost 0 bases and 7 bases, there was a span of 7 bases. The length of the CDR3 is 13 residues. Here the CDR3 DNA reads TGTGCCAGCAGCTTAGACCCCCAGAACATTCAGTACTTC. As protein: CASSLDPQNIQYF.

In its sample, this clonotype was seen many times. The chain employs TRBV6-5 and TRBJ2-7, with TRBD2 matching 8 bases. Trimming at V came to 6 bases and at J to 2 bases, leaving 9 bases not matched to a gene. The CDR3 is made up of 15 amino acids. Germline V gene data show CDR1 as MNHEY and CDR2 as SVGAGI. The DNA for the CDR3 is TGTGCCAGCAGAATACTAGCGGTCCCACCCTACGAGCAGTACTTC. Translated: CASRILAVPPYEQYF.

This clonotype has ten or more counts. The gene calls are TRBV6-2 or TRBV6-3 and TRBJ2-7, with D unresolved. Per the germline V gene, CDR1 is MNHEY and CDR2 is SVGEGT. V lost 6 bases and J 2 bases, leaving 14 bases between the germline ends. The CDR3 covers 14 residues. CDR3 protein: CASSRPSETYEQYF. The DNA of the CDR3 is TGTGCCAGCAGCCGCCCGAGCGAGACCTACGAGCAGTACTTC.

This clonotype was counted ten times or more. The chain recombines TRBV20-1 with TRBJ1-1; 7 bases fit TRBD1. Germline V gene sequence: CDR1 DFQATT, CDR2 SNEGSKA (reference sequence). The CDR3 has 14 residues. The V and J ends lost 2 bases and 6 bases, in that order; junction bases with no gene match: 9. CDR3 coding DNA: TGCAGTGCTAGATCTGTAGGGGGCAGGGCTGAAGCTTTCTTT. This gives the protein CSARSVGGRAEAFF.